This T cell receptor beta chain was identified during a study of OX40 agonist ivuxolimab in advanced cancers. Regarding the study in general: The costimulatory receptor OX40 (CD134) was targeted by ivuxolimab, a fully human IgG2 agonistic monoclonal antibody. Intravenous ivuxolimab was administered to patients every 2 weeks at six dose levels: 0.01, 0.1, 0.3, 1.5, 3 and 10 mg/kg. Of the approximately 54 patients in dose escalation, 19 had hepatocellular carcinoma, approximately 15 had melanoma, 9 had renal cell carcinoma and 9 had head and neck cancer. In the dose-escalation cohort, roughly 80% of patients were male, and the mean age was approximately 60 years, with a range of about 23 to 85. Patients were allowed to have had prior anti-PD-1, anti-PD-L1 or anti-CTLA-4 therapy, and around 40% of the dose-escalation patients had previously received checkpoint inhibitors. Three dose-escalation patients achieved partial responses, one with hepatocellular carcinoma and two with cutaneous melanoma. The purpose of peripheral TCRbeta sequencing was to test whether ivuxolimab changed TCR sequence diversity and led to clonal T-cell expansion. The monotherapy dose-escalation portion (N ≈ 50 patients) of the phase I ivuxolimab trial is reported in the paper.

V is shortened by 6 bases, J by 3 bases, and the region joining them spans 15 bases. The germline V gene specifies SNHLY as CDR1 and FYNNEI as CDR2. The CDR3 spans 14 residues, from the cysteine through the phenylalanine. This entry keeps only the CDR3 DNA: 42 bases, framed from base 1. A note on this clone: Its antigen is not yet known. There are no base qualities to consult, and no much larger clone falls within one base.

Patients with autoimmune disease history or receiving systemic immunosuppression were excluded from the trial. Peripheral blood for TCR sequencing was collected from all dose cohorts at baseline, on cycle 4 day 1, and on cycle 7 day 1. Samples were obtained from an open-label, multicenter, first-in-human phase I dose-escalation trial of ivuxolimab. Adults with locally advanced or metastatic head and neck squamous cell, hepatocellular, melanoma or renal cell carcinoma were enrolled in the trial. Before TCR sequencing, CD4+ T cells and CD8+ T cells from peripheral blood were sorted into separate populations. Results the study describes overall, beyond this receptor: At doses of 0.1 to 3.0 mg/kg, clonal expansion of both CD4+ and CD8+ T cells in blood was seen between baseline and week 6. In partial responders in the 0.1-3.0 mg/kg groups, normalized peripheral clonal expansion was found to be among the lowest, especially among CD8+ T cells. Low levels of normalized T-cell clonal expansion were also shown by some nonresponding patients. After ivuxolimab, CD8+ T cells had more expanded clones than CD4+ T cells on average. The antigen specificity of the clonally expanded peripheral T cells was not determined.

Genomic DNA was isolated from the sorted cells so that the TCRbeta CDR3 region could be sequenced. TCRbeta CDR3 regions were sequenced using the immunoSEQ Assay. TCRdb obtained this table from immuneACCESS and retained in-frame rearrangements with V and J assigned. These tables miss some clones; where compared with another copy, unresolved V genes account for less than half of the shortfall, and the remainder is unexplained. Present in this sample are fewer than 200,000 clones, 90% to 95% of which were seen just once. The ten largest clones add up to about 0.3% of the sample. This TCR was recovered from an adult with an advanced solid tumor such as melanoma, head and neck, liver or kidney cancer. The starting material was CD4+ or CD8+ T cells sorted from blood, obtained in a trial of the OX40 agonist ivuxolimab. This chain joins TRBV2 to TRBJ2-7; D gene: possibly TRBD2, on 6 matching bases. The DNA is TGTGCCAGCAGGAGGGGCGGGATCAACTACGAGCAGTACTTC. Translated, this is CASRRGGINYEQYF.